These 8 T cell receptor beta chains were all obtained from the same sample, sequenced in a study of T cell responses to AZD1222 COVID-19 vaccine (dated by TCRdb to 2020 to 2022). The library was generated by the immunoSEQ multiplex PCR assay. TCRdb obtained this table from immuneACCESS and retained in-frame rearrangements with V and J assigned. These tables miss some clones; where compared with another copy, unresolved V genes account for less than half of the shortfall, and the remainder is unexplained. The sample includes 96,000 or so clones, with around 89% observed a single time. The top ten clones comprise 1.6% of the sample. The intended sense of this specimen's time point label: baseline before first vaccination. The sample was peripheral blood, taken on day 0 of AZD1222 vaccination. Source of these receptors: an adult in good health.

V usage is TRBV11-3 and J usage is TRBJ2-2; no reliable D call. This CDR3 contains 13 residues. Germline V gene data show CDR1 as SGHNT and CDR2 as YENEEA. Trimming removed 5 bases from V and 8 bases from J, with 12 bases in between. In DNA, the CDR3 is TGTGCCAGCAGCGATAGAGTTGCAGGGGAGCTGTTTTTT. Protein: CASSDRVAGELFF.

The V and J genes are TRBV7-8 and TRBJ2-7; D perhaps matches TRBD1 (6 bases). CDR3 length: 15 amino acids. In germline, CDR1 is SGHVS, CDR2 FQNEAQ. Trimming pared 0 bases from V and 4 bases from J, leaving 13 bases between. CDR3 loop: CASSLARGHNYEQYF. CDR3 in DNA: TGTGCCAGCAGCTTAGCCCGGGGACATAATTACGAGCAGTACTTC.

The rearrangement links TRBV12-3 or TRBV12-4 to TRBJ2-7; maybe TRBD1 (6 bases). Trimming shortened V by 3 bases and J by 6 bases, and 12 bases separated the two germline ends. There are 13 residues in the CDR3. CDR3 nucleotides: TGTGCCAGCAGTTTGATCGGCAGGGGCGAGCAGTACTTC. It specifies CASSLIGRGEQYF.

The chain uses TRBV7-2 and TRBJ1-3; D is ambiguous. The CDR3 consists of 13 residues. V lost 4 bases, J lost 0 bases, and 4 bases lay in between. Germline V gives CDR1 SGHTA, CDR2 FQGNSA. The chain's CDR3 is CASSSSSGNTIYF. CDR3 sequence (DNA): TGTGCCAGCAGCTCGAGCTCTGGAAACACCATATATTTT.

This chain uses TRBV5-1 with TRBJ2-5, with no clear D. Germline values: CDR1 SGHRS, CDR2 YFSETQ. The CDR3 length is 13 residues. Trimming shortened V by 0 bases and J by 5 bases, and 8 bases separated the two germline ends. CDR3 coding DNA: TGCGCCAGCAGCTTGGGTCTAGTGGAGACCCAGTACTTC. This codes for CASSLGLVETQYF.

CDR3 residues: CASIPWNF. CDR3 DNA sequence: TGTGCCAGCATTCCGTGGAATTTT. The chain combines TRBV21-1 with TRBJ2-3. TRBV21-1 has pseudogene status. This CDR3 has 8 amino acids.

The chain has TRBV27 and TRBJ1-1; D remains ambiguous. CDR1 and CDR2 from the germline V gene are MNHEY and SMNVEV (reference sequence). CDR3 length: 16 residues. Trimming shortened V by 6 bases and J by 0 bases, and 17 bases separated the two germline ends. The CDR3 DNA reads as TGTGCCAGCAGCCTTGGTGGGCCCCCCCTGAACACTGAAGCTTTCTTT. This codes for CASSLGGPPLNTEAFF.

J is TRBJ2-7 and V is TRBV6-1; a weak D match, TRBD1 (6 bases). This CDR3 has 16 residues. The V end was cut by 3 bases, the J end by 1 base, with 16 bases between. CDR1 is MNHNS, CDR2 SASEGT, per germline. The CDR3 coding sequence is TGTGCCAGCAGTGACCTACAGGGCCGGGGATCCTACGAGCAGTACTTC. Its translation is CASSDLQGRGSYEQYF.